This passage covers 12 T cell receptor beta chains from one sample sequenced in a study of blood T cell repertoires in COVID-19. Profiled with immunoSEQ multiplex PCR; TCRdb holds only in-frame clones, not every one. Found here are 150,000 to 200,000 clones, nearly 80% of them singletons; the top ten hold less than 30%. The source material was peripheral blood. These receptors all come from a woman aged 70-85 years with acute or convalescent COVID-19.

The CDR3 sequence is CASSYTTGVLGEQYF. CDR3 DNA sequence: TGTGCCAGCAGTTACACTACAGGGGTACTAGGCGAGCAGTACTTC. This sequence joins TRBV6-5 and TRBJ2-7; 7 nucleotides line up with TRBD1. The junction had 10 bases not matched to a gene; V was cut back by 2 bases and J by 6 bases. CDR1 and CDR2 from the germline V gene are MNHEY and SVGAGI. CDR3 size: 15 residues.

The chain's CDR3 is CAISESGTSGSYEQYF. DNA of the CDR3: TGTGCCATCAGTGAGTCTGGGACTAGCGGCTCCTACGAGCAGTACTTC. The V and J genes are TRBV10-3 and TRBJ2-7; 11 bases line up with TRBD2. The trim removed 0 bases at V and 0 bases at J, leaving 1 base unmatched. Germline CDR1 ENHRY, CDR2 SYGVKD. The CDR3 length is 16 residues.

The CDR3 nucleotides read TGTGCCAGCAACCTAGTGGTGGGAGTCGAGCAGTACTTC. This encodes CASNLVVGVEQYF. The genes are TRBV3-1 (or the pseudogene TRBV3-2) and TRBJ2-7; D might be TRBD2 (5 bases). V lost 7 bases to trimming and J lost 6 bases, with 16 bases between them. The germline V gene has CDR1 LGHDT and CDR2 YNNKEL (reference sequence). CDR3 length equals 13 residues.

This clone was seen at least ten times. The rearrangement joins TRBV4-1 to TRBJ1-5; unclear D gene. Germline V CDR1 and CDR2: MGHRA, YSYEKL. Trimming pared 2 bases from V and 2 bases from J, leaving 10 bases between. This CDR3 has 15 residues. CDR3 loop: CASSQFLGGNQPQHF. The CDR3 DNA is TGCGCCAGCAGCCAATTCCTCGGGGGCAATCAGCCCCAGCATTTT.

This clone has a handful of counts. Here the CDR3 DNA reads TGCGCCAGCAGCTGGGGGGACAGCACAGATACGCAGTATTTT. It yields the protein CASSWGDSTDTQYF. The V call is TRBV5-1, the J call TRBJ2-3; a weak D match, TRBD2 (6 bases). The CDR3 runs 14 residues. Germline V gene data show CDR1 as SGHRS and CDR2 as YFSETQ. With 3 bases removed from V and 0 bases from J, the gap between germline ends came to 8 bases.

V and J are TRBV7-9 and TRBJ2-1, with TRBD2 matching over 9 bases. The germline gives CDR1 SEHNR, CDR2 FQNEAQ (reference sequence). CDR3 length: 14 residues. After removal of 7 bases from V and 7 bases from J, the junction contained 8 bases not matched to a gene. This CDR3 is CASTAPSGRNEQFF. CDR3 nucleotides: TGTGCCAGCACGGCTCCCAGCGGGAGGAATGAGCAGTTCTTC.

This clone turned up a few times. The genes are TRBV11-3 and TRBJ2-1; no clear D gene. This CDR3 spans 15 amino acids. Trimming removed 5 bases from V and 2 bases from J, with 13 bases in between. The germline V gene encodes CDR1 SGHNT and CDR2 YENEEA. The CDR3 nucleotides read TGTGCCAGCAGCCCCTTCAACTCTGCCTACAATGAGCAGTTCTTC. It codes for CASSPFNSAYNEQFF.

V is TRBV2 and J is TRBJ2-1, with 12 nucleotides matching TRBD2. Germline-derived CDR1 and CDR2 are SNHLY and FYNNEI. Trimming removed 4 bases from V and 10 bases from J; junction bases left unmatched: 5. The length of the CDR3 is 14 residues. This chain's CDR3 is CASSGLAGASEQFF. CDR3 DNA sequence: TGTGCCAGCAGTGGACTAGCGGGAGCGAGCGAGCAGTTCTTC.

Only a few counts were recorded for this clone. V gene TRBV27 combines with J gene TRBJ1-2, with D hard to call. V was cut by 5 bases and J by 4 bases, with 14 bases left in between. Germline V gene lookup returns CDR1 MNHEY and CDR2 SMNVEV (reference sequence). The CDR3 has 14 amino acids. DNA of the CDR3: TGTGCCAGCAGTCCGACGAGGATGGGCTATGGCTACACCTTC. This sequence encodes CASSPTRMGYGYTF.

This clone was seen a single time. The chain's CDR3 is CASSEWRERGEQYF. The DNA of the CDR3 is TGTGCCAGCAGTGAATGGCGGGAGAGGGGCGAGCAGTACTTC. The rearrangement joins TRBV2 to TRBJ2-7, with 7 bases lining up with TRBD2. This CDR3 comprises 14 residues. Germline values: CDR1 SNHLY, CDR2 FYNNEI. Trimming at V came to 2 bases and at J to 6 bases, leaving 7 bases not matched to a gene. The whole variable domain, remainder taken from reference TRBV2 and TRBJ2-7, is EPEVTQTPSHQVTQMGQEVILRCVPISNHLYFYWYRQILGQKVEFLVSFYNNEISEKSEIFDDQFSVERPDGSNFTLKIRSTKLEDSAMYFCASSEWRERGEQYFGPGTRLTVT.

In nucleotides, the CDR3 is TGCGCCAGCAGTCAACCGGACAGGAGAGGTGGCAATCAGCCCCAGCATTTT. This encodes CASSQPDRRGGNQPQHF. The genes are TRBV23-1 and TRBJ1-5; 7 bases align to TRBD1. TRBV23-1 is placed among ORFs of uncertain function. V was pared by 2 bases and J by 2 bases, with 9 bases of the junction left unmatched. The CDR3 loop spans 17 amino acids.

In this sample, this clone turned up many times. The V gene is TRBV6-6, the J gene TRBJ2-7; D perhaps matches TRBD2 (6 bases). Germline CDR1 reads MNHNY; CDR2 reads SVGAGI (reference sequence). The CDR3 consists of 14 residues. V dropped 7 bases and J dropped 3 bases, with 16 bases sitting between them. CDR3 amino acids: CASTPGLPLYEQYF. As DNA, the CDR3 is TGTGCCAGCACACCGGGACTTCCACTCTACGAGCAGTACTTC.